This T cell receptor beta chain is drawn from a study of regulatory T cells in long-lasting Graves disease. Study-level results: Accuracy was possibly reduced by small sample size.

This clonotype has ten or more counts. Its cognate antigen is unknown. This CDR3 is 15 amino acids long. The germline CDR1 and CDR2 sequences are MDHEN and SYDVKM. V lost 5 bases and J 7 bases, leaving 18 bases between the germline ends. Time point meaning: newly diagnosed GD, antithyroid drugs for less than 3 months. PBMC RNA was the source of the TCR library. Assembly of TCR beta libraries relied on iRepertoire HTBI primers together with Arm-PCR of CDR3 regions. TCRdb analysed the multiplex PCR reads with MiXCR anew, one entry per CDR3 protein. The sample includes roughly 350,000 distinct CDR3 sequences, 15% to 20% of them seen just once. The sample was also reused in another study, on T cells in Graves' hyperthyroidism and ophthalmopathy. This second report adds: Ophthalmopathy and stable hyperthyroidism were told apart by a 13 V-J model.

The receptor was isolated from a woman aged 18-29 years with Graves disease. The sequencing here drew on peripheral blood mononuclear cells (PBMCs), taken at new diagnosis, from a patient treated with antithyroid drugs. The rearrangement uses TRBV28 and TRBJ2-1, with D hard to call. The CDR3 sequence is CASSPRPTESNEQFF. CDR3 bases: TGTGCCAGCAGTCCCCGACCCACGGAGTCAAATGAGCAGTTCTTC.